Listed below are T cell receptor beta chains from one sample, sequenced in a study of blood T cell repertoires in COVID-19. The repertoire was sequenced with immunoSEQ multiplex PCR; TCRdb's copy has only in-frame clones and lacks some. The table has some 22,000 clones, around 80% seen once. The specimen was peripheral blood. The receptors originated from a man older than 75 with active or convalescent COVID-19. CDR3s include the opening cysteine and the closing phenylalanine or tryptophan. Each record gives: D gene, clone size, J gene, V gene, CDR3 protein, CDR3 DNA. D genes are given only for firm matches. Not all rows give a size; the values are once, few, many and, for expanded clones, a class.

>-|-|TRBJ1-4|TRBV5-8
CASSLEGGSNEKLFF
TGTGCCAGCAGCTTGGAGGGGGGGTCTAATGAAAAACTGTTTTTT
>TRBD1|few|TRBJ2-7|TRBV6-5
CASSYTGQGAEQYF
TGTGCCAGCAGTTACACCGGACAGGGGGCCGAGCAGTACTTC
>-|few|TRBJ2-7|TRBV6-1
CASSEAGLREQYF
TGTGCCAGCAGTGAAGCTGGTTTGCGTGAGCAGTACTTC
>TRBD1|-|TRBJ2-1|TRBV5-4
CASSLELKGARFF
TGTGCCAGCAGCTTGGAATTGAAGGGGGCGCGGTTCTTC
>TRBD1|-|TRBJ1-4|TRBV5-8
CASSWRQGDEKLFF
TGTGCCAGCAGCTGGAGACAGGGGGATGAAAAACTGTTTTTT
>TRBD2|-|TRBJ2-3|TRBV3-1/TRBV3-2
CASSQGQGLAVDTQYF
TGTGCCAGCAGCCAAGGGCAGGGACTAGCTGTAGATACGCAGTATTTT
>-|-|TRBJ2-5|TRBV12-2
CASRLGGRLQETQYF
TGTGCAAGTCGCTTAGGCGGGCGGCTCCAAGAGACCCAGTACTTC
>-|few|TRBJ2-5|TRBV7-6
CASTPLGPRQETQYF
TGTGCCAGCACCCCTCTCGGTCCTAGACAAGAGACCCAGTACTTC
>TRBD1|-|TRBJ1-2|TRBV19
CASSAEGQQYHGYTF
TGTGCCAGTAGTGCCGAGGGACAGCAGTACCATGGCTACACCTTC
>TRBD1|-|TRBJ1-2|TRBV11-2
CASSLSDRVGGYTF
TGTGCCAGCAGCTTATCGGACAGGGTGGGTGGCTACACCTTC
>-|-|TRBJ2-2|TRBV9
CASSFRQGTGELFF
TGTGCCAGCAGTTTCCGGCAGGGGACCGGGGAGCTGTTTTTT
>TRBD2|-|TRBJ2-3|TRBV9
CASSASSGTGDTQYF
TGTGCCAGCAGCGCTTCTAGCGGGACCGGAGATACGCAGTATTTT
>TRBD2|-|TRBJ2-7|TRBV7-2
CASSRRTSGPYEQYF
TGTGCCAGCAGCAGAAGGACTAGCGGGCCCTACGAGCAGTACTTC
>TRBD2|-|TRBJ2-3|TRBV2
CASIVLAGTTDTQYF
TGTGCCAGCATTGTTCTAGCGGGGACGACAGATACGCAGTATTTT
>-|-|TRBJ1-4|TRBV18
CASSPDWRATNEKLFF
TGTGCCAGCTCACCCGATTGGAGGGCGACTAATGAAAAACTGTTTTTT
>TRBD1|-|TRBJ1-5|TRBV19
CASGLTGSNQPQHF
TGTGCCAGTGGGTTGACAGGGAGCAATCAGCCCCAGCATTTT
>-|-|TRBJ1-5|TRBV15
CATSRDGIGGGNQPQHF
TGTGCCACCAGCAGAGATGGTATCGGCGGGGGCAATCAGCCCCAGCATTTT
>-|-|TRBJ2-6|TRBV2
CASKRGGVHSGANVLTF
TGTGCCAGCAAAAGGGGGGGCGTCCACTCTGGGGCCAACGTCCTGACTTTC
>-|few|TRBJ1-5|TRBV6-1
CASSEGAAEGPQHF
TGTGCCAGCAGTGAGGGGGCCGCCGAGGGGCCCCAGCATTTT
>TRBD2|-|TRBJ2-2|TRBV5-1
CASSWTLRGRVGTSGRYGELFF
TGCGCCAGCAGCTGGACCCTCAGGGGGCGCGTCGGAACTAGCGGGAGGTATGGGGAGCTGTTTTTT
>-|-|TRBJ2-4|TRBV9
CASSDLRGQENIQYF
TGTGCCAGCAGCGACCTCAGGGGTCAAGAAAACATTCAGTACTTC
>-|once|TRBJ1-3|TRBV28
CASRLANVRNTIYF
TGTGCCAGCAGATTAGCGAACGTTAGAAACACCATATATTTT
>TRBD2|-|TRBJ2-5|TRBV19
CASSLGRGGRETQYF
TGTGCCAGTAGTCTGGGGCGGGGGGGCCGAGAGACCCAGTACTTC
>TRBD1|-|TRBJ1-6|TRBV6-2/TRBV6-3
CASSYTGTVESPLHF
TGTGCCAGCAGTTATACCGGGACAGTGGAATCACCCCTCCACTTT